The sequence of this TCR beta chain was determined in a study of T cell responses to AZD1222 COVID-19 vaccine. Sequencing was performed with immunoSEQ multiplex PCR; in TCRdb, only in-frame clones are kept and a portion is missing. The sample yields approximately 160,000 clones, over 75% seen once. Broader study findings: Donors, mostly white British, included more females; clonal diversity was possibly underestimated. Targeting of unmutated variant regions was reportedly seen in nearly half of spike-specific TCRs. Spike-specific TCR breadth and depth rose after two AZD1222 doses.

V gave up 0 bases and J gave up 4 bases, with 15 bases separating them. The germline gives CDR1 MNHEY, CDR2 SVGAGI. CDR3 length equals 16 residues. With respect to this clone: Its antigen remains unknown.

The sequencing here drew on peripheral blood, taken on day 0 of AZD1222 vaccination. The sequence came from an adult in good health. The chain couples TRBV6-5 to TRBJ2-5, with D possibly being TRBD2 (7 bases). The CDR3 coding sequence is TGTGCCAGCAGTTACTCACCCTCGGGGGGCCCAGAGACCCAGTACTTC. Encoded protein: CASSYSPSGGPETQYF.